These 18 T cell receptor beta chains share one sample of origin, sequenced in a study of blood T cell repertoires in COVID-19. Sequencing was performed with immunoSEQ multiplex PCR; in TCRdb, only in-frame clones are kept and a portion is missing. This table holds about 500,000 clones, about 85% found once. The material sequenced was PBMCs or T cells enriched from blood (not recorded which). The receptors originated from a woman between 18 and 29 years old who had recovered from COVID-19.

The chain has TRBV7-9 and TRBJ1-2; possible D gene TRBD1, 5 bases. The CDR3 extends over 13 amino acids. Germline V gene sequence: CDR1 SEHNR, CDR2 FQNEAQ (reference sequence). The V gene lost 2 bases and the J gene lost 3 bases, with 7 bases spanning the gap. The DNA for the CDR3 is TGTGCCAGCAGCTTAACGGGGGACTATGGCTACACCTTC. Residues: CASSLTGDYGYTF.

The V and J genes are TRBV5-1 and TRBJ2-3; TRBD2 matches 13 bases. There are 16 residues in the CDR3. V lost 3 bases to trimming and J lost 4 bases; unmatched junction nucleotides: 5. Per the germline V gene, CDR1 is SGHRS and CDR2 is YFSETQ. The CDR3 DNA is TGCGCCAGCAGCTCTACTAGCGGGGGGGCGGCAGATACGCAGTATTTT. It translates to CASSSTSGGAADTQYF. Looking up the rest from reference TRBV5-1 and TRBJ2-3 gives the full variable domain: KAGVTQTPRYLIKTRGQQVTLSCSPISGHRSVSWYQQTPGQGLQFLFEYFSETQRNKGNFPGRFSGRQFSNSRSEMNVSTLELGDSALYLCASSSTSGGAADTQYFGPGTRLTVL.

This chain uses TRBV2 with TRBJ2-7; 8 bases fit TRBD1. V was pared by 3 bases and J by 7 bases, with 2 bases of the junction left unmatched. The germline gives CDR1 SNHLY, CDR2 FYNNEI. The length of the CDR3 is 12 residues. The CDR3 DNA is TGTGCCAGCAGTGACAGGGGGCGGGAGCAGTACTTC. This encodes CASSDRGREQYF.

The chain joins TRBV3-1 (or the pseudogene TRBV3-2) to TRBJ1-1, with D perhaps matching TRBD1 (5 bases). Looked up from germline, CDR1 is LGHDT and CDR2 is YNNKEL (reference sequence). The CDR3 is made up of 12 amino acids. V lost 1 base to trimming and J lost 8 bases, with 8 bases between them. CDR3 DNA: TGTGCCAGCAGCCAAGTTCAGGGAGAAGCTTTCTTT. It codes for CASSQVQGEAFF.

This sequence joins TRBV28 and TRBJ1-6, with 10 bases lining up with TRBD1. With 7 bases clipped from V and 12 bases from J, the junction kept 9 bases outside the gene matches. CDR3 length: 14 residues. CDR1 MDHEN and CDR2 SYDVKM come from the germline V gene. The CDR3 sequence: CASKAGTGVGPLHF. In DNA form, the CDR3 reads TGTGCCAGCAAGGCTGGGACAGGGGTGGGACCCCTCCACTTT.

The chain links TRBV5-8 to TRBJ1-5; no definite D call. The CDR3 consists of 13 residues. Germline CDR1 and CDR2: SGHTS and YDEGEE. Trimming removed 3 bases at V and 1 base at J, with 5 bases between. CDR3 region: CASSSGSNQPQHF. The CDR3 DNA reads TGTGCCAGCAGCTCGGGGAGCAATCAGCCCCAGCATTTT.

The J gene is TRBJ2-5, the V gene TRBV6-5, with D tentatively TRBD1 (5 bases). Deletions cut 6 bases from V and 0 bases from J, with 8 bases between. The CDR3 is 13 residues long. Germline-derived CDR1 and CDR2 are MNHEY and SVGAGI. DNA for the CDR3: TGTGCCAGCAGGACAGTATACCAAGAGACCCAGTACTTC. It yields the protein CASRTVYQETQYF.

The chain combines TRBV7-9 with TRBJ2-1; D remains ambiguous. V lost 5 bases to trimming and J lost 10 bases, with 15 bases between them. CDR3 length: 13 residues. Germline-derived CDR1 and CDR2 are SEHNR and FQNEAQ (reference sequence). The CDR3 nucleotides are TGTGCCAGCAGCAACTGGCTCTCGGAGGAGCAGTTCTTC. Protein sequence: CASSNWLSEEQFF. Combining the CDR3 with reference TRBV7-9 and TRBJ2-1 gives the whole variable domain DTGVSQNPRHKITKRGQNVTFRCDPISEHNRLYWYRQTLGQGPEFLTYFQNEAQLEKSRLLSDRFSAERPKGSFSTLEIQRTEQGDSAMYLCASSNWLSEEQFFGPGTRLTVL.

The chain couples TRBV27 to TRBJ1-2; weak D call: TRBD1 (6 bases). CDR1 and CDR2 from the germline V gene are MNHEY and SMNVEV (reference sequence). The CDR3 consists of 15 residues. V gave up 4 bases and J gave up 3 bases, with 15 bases separating them. CDR3 amino acids: CASSSRTGSHYGYTF. The DNA for the CDR3 is TGTGCCAGCAGTTCCCGAACAGGGTCTCACTATGGCTACACCTTC.

This sequence joins TRBV4-2 and TRBJ1-4; D is undetermined. Germline lookup yields CDR1 LGHNA and CDR2 YNFKEQ. The CDR3 contains 16 residues. The germline V and J ends were trimmed by 0 bases and 6 bases, with 14 bases remaining between them. The CDR3 protein is CASSQDQQDWDEKLFF. The CDR3 DNA sequence: TGTGCCAGCAGCCAAGATCAGCAGGACTGGGATGAAAAACTGTTTTTT.

This chain joins TRBV5-1 and TRBJ1-4; tentative D call: TRBD1 (6 bases). Per germline, CDR1 SGHRS and CDR2 YFSETQ. V was cut by 2 bases and J by 8 bases, with 13 bases left in between. This CDR3 is built from 14 residues. DNA for the CDR3: TGCGCCAGCAGCTTCGGGGACATGGAAGAAAAACTGTTTTTT. Translated, it gives CASSFGDMEEKLFF.

V usage is TRBV19 and J usage is TRBJ1-1, with D maybe TRBD1 (6 bases). CDR1 and CDR2 (germline): LNHDA, SQIVND (reference sequence). This CDR3 has 17 amino acids. The V gene lost 1 base and the J gene lost 4 bases, with 19 bases spanning the gap. In nucleotides, the CDR3 is TGTGCCAGTAGTATAGGGGGGACACGATCCCTGGCCACTGAAGCTTTCTTT. Its protein product is CASSIGGTRSLATEAFF.

This rearrangement joins TRBV6-5 to TRBJ1-2; D gene uncertain. The CDR3 runs to 13 residues. Germline V gives CDR1 MNHEY, CDR2 SVGAGI. The ends were cut back, 2 bases at V and 7 bases at J, with 11 bases in the middle. CDR3 nucleotide sequence: TGTGCCAGCAGTTACGGTGGAGTAGGTGGCTACACCTTC. Encoded protein: CASSYGGVGGYTF.

CDR3 DNA sequence: TGTGCCATCAAGTCAGGGGGCGGGCAGCCCCAGCATTTT. Translated: CAIKSGGGQPQHF. The genes are TRBV10-3 and TRBJ1-5; 8 nucleotides line up with TRBD1. V shed 7 bases, J shed 7 bases, and the junction held 6 bases outside the gene matches. This CDR3 comprises 13 residues. Germline CDR1 is ENHRY and CDR2 is SYGVKD.

This clone was seen only once. The J gene is TRBJ1-1, the V gene TRBV14, with D tentatively TRBD1 (5 bases). The germline CDR1 and CDR2 sequences are SGHDN and FVKESK. The CDR3 contains 14 residues. Trimming took off 4 bases at V and 5 bases at J, with 14 bases between the two ends. CDR3 residues: CASSPWGGATEAFF. The DNA of the CDR3 is TGTGCCAGCAGCCCTTGGGGTGGGGCGACTGAAGCTTTCTTT.

The gene calls are TRBV28 and TRBJ1-5, with 8 bases identical to TRBD1. The trim removed 5 bases at V and 4 bases at J, leaving 7 bases unmatched. Germline loops: CDR1 MDHEN, CDR2 SYDVKM. CDR3 length: 15 amino acids. This chain's CDR3 is CASSPTGVGNQPQHF. The CDR3 nucleotides are TGTGCCAGCAGTCCGACAGGGGTAGGGAATCAGCCCCAGCATTTT. The full variable domain, its missing parts supplied by reference TRBV28 and TRBJ1-5, is DVKVTQSSRYLVKRTGEKVFLECVQDMDHENMFWYRQDPGLGLRLIYFSYDVKMKEKGDIPEGYSVSREKKERFSLILESASTNQTSMYLCASSPTGVGNQPQHFGDGTRLSIL.

This clone showed up just a few times. The genes are TRBV6-2 or TRBV6-3 and TRBJ1-5; D is unresolved. The CDR3 runs 13 residues. Trimming removed 2 bases from V and 4 bases from J, with 6 bases in between. From germline, CDR1 is MNHEY and CDR2 SVGEGT. The CDR3: CASSYIVNQPQHF. CDR3 bases: TGTGCCAGCAGTTACATAGTAAATCAGCCCCAGCATTTT.

In this sample, this clone turned up a few times. The chain couples TRBV3-1 (or the pseudogene TRBV3-2) to TRBJ2-2; D is unclear. The CDR3 spans 14 residues. Germline V gives CDR1 LGHDT, CDR2 YNNKEL (reference sequence). Trimming took off 1 base at V and 1 base at J, with 4 bases between the two ends. This chain's CDR3 is CASSQVRNTGELFF. The CDR3 nucleotides are TGTGCCAGCAGCCAAGTGAGGAACACCGGGGAGCTGTTTTTT.